These 30 T cell receptor beta chains were sequenced from one sample in a study of T cell repertoires in cytomegalovirus infection. Their specific antigens are unknown. TCRdb redid the calling of the reads with MiXCR, one entry per CDR3 protein. Of fewer than 350,000 distinct CDR3 sequences in the sample, around 29% were seen once. Sequences were derived from cultured PBMCs, sampled from culture after CMV antigen stimulation. These receptors were taken from a human donor in good health (CMV status not recorded). Some clones in this sample may be carry-over from other donors' samples.

V and J are TRBV20-1 and TRBJ2-1; TRBD2 might be the D (5 bases). Between the trimmed V and J ends, which lost 0 bases and 6 bases, there was a span of 15 bases. CDR3 length: 15 amino acids. Looked up from germline, CDR1 is DFQATT and CDR2 is SNEGSKA (reference sequence). This CDR3 is CSARDTSGSSNEQFF. CDR3 nucleotides: TGCAGTGCTAGAGATACTAGTGGGTCTTCCAATGAGCAGTTCTTC.

The chain couples TRBV20-1 to TRBJ1-4; D gene ambiguous. V was trimmed by 4 bases and J by 8 bases, leaving 14 bases between them. Germline CDR1 DFQATT, CDR2 SNEGSKA (reference sequence). The CDR3 sequence is 13 residues long. The CDR3, as DNA: TGCAGTGCTAATGGGAATCTCGGGGAAAAACTGTTTTTT. Protein sequence: CSANGNLGEKLFF.

This clonotype was seen many times. This chain joins TRBV7-3 and TRBJ1-1; a possible D gene is TRBD1 (5 bases). From germline, CDR1 is SGHTA and CDR2 FQGTGA. The CDR3 totals 14 residues. Trimming left V 2 bases short and J 6 bases short, with 13 bases between. CDR3 sequence reads: CASSLFQGDAEAFF. CDR3 bases: TGTGCCAGCAGCTTATTTCAGGGAGACGCTGAAGCTTTCTTT.

The CDR3 sequence is CASSQAPVRTEAFF. CDR3 bases: TGTGCCAGCAGCCAAGCTCCCGTGAGGACTGAAGCTTTCTTT. The rearrangement uses TRBV3-1 and TRBJ1-1; D is unresolved. The CDR3 consists of 14 residues. Trimming cost V 1 base and J 5 bases, with 11 bases left between them. CDR1 is LGHDT, CDR2 YNNKEL, per germline (reference sequence).

In this sample, this clonotype turned up a few times. The chain employs TRBV6-5 and TRBJ2-7, with TRBD2 identical over 7 bases. Unmatched junction bases numbered 6, after V lost 2 bases and J lost 2 bases. Per the germline V gene, CDR1 is MNHEY and CDR2 is SVGAGI. The CDR3 contains 15 residues. Here the CDR3 reads CASSYLAENPYEQYF. The CDR3 DNA reads TGTGCCAGCAGTTACCTAGCGGAGAACCCCTACGAGCAGTACTTC.

The rearrangement links TRBV7-8 to TRBJ2-2, with 7 nucleotides matching TRBD2. The CDR3 sequence is 17 residues long. Trimming at V came to 5 bases and at J to 0 bases, leaving 9 bases not matched to a gene. The germline gives CDR1 SGHVS, CDR2 FQNEAQ. The CDR3 DNA is TGTGCCAGCAGCCCGGAATCGGGACTACCGAACACCGGGGAGCTGTTTTTT. Amino acids: CASSPESGLPNTGELFF.

The rearrangement links TRBV19 to TRBJ2-7, with D possibly matching TRBD1 (5 bases). The germline V and J ends were trimmed by 5 bases and 0 bases, with 11 bases remaining between them. Germline V CDR1 and CDR2: LNHDA, SQIVND (reference sequence). This CDR3 spans 14 amino acids. The CDR3 is CASSRTIPSYEQYF. DNA of the CDR3: TGTGCCAGTAGTCGGACAATCCCCTCCTACGAGCAGTACTTC.

J is TRBJ1-5 and V is TRBV15, with 8 bases that match TRBD1. Germline V gives CDR1 LNHNV, CDR2 YYDKDF (reference sequence). V shed 9 bases and J 4 bases; nucleotides not matched to a gene: 5. This CDR3 comprises 13 residues. For the CDR3, the DNA is TGTGCCACGCAGGGGGCGATGAATCAGCCCCAGCATTTT. It translates to CATQGAMNQPQHF.

The V and J genes are TRBV10-3 and TRBJ1-1; D possibly corresponds to TRBD1 (6 bases). The CDR3 sequence is 14 residues long. Per germline, CDR1 ENHRY and CDR2 SYGVKD. The V gene lost 2 bases and the J gene lost 7 bases, with 14 bases spanning the gap. CDR3 loop: CAISELGASGEAFF. The CDR3 bases are TGTGCCATCAGTGAGCTGGGGGCTTCTGGTGAAGCTTTCTTT.

The J gene is TRBJ1-2, the V gene TRBV3-1, with 7 bases fitting TRBD1. CDR3 size: 15 residues. Germline CDR1 reads LGHDT; CDR2 reads YNNKEL (reference sequence). Trimming took 6 bases from V and 4 from J; bases not matched to a gene: 11. This chain's CDR3 is CASSSTQGVGYGYTF. The CDR3 nucleotides are TGTGCCAGCAGTTCTACCCAGGGGGTGGGCTATGGCTACACCTTC. The variable domain in full, completed from reference TRBV3-1 and TRBJ1-2, reads DTAVSQTPKYLVTQMGNDKSIKCEQNLGHDTMYWYKQDSKKFLKIMFSYNNKELIINETVPNRFSPKSPDKAHLNLHINSLELGDSAVYFCASSSTQGVGYGYTFGSGTRLTVV.

The genes are TRBV6-6 and TRBJ2-3; 8 bases are a match to TRBD1. The CDR3 contains 16 residues. The germline gives CDR1 MNHNY, CDR2 SVGAGI (reference sequence). V shed 2 bases, J shed 5 bases, and the junction held 9 bases outside the gene matches. The CDR3 DNA is TGTGCCAGCAGTTACCCGGCAGGGGGCTCGGGAGATACGCAGTATTTT. Encoded protein: CASSYPAGGSGDTQYF.

This chain links TRBV14 with TRBJ1-1, with unresolved D. CDR1 is SGHDN, CDR2 FVKESK, per germline. The CDR3 extends over 14 amino acids. Trimming left V 3 bases short and J 6 bases short, with 14 bases between. The CDR3 DNA follows: TGTGCCAGCAGCCAGGAGCCGAAGGGCGCTGAAGCTTTCTTT. It specifies CASSQEPKGAEAFF.

For the CDR3, the DNA is TGTGCCAGCAGCCAAGATGTAGGGGTTGGAGCTTTCTTT. Protein: CASSQDVGVGAFF. The J gene is TRBJ1-1, the V gene TRBV4-2; perhaps TRBD1 as D (5 bases). Germline loops: CDR1 LGHNA, CDR2 YNFKEQ. The length of the CDR3 is 13 residues. V gave up 0 bases and J gave up 10 bases, with 12 bases separating them.

The gene calls are TRBV10-3 and TRBJ2-1; D is ambiguous. The CDR3 covers 13 residues. Germline V gives CDR1 ENHRY, CDR2 SYGVKD. Trimming shortened V by 0 bases and J by 8 bases, and 8 bases separated the two germline ends. The chain's CDR3 is CAISESVGYEQFF. CDR3 DNA: TGTGCCATCAGTGAGTCTGTGGGGTATGAGCAGTTCTTC.

This chain links TRBV7-3 with TRBJ2-1; D remains ambiguous. Germline V lookup: CDR1 SGHTA, CDR2 FQGTGA. The CDR3 has 12 amino acids. Between the trimmed V and J ends, which lost 6 bases and 7 bases, there was a span of 10 bases. CDR3: CASSSLANEQFF. CDR3 DNA: TGTGCCAGCAGTTCCCTGGCTAATGAGCAGTTCTTC.

The gene calls are TRBV12-3 or TRBV12-4 and TRBJ2-1, with D tentatively TRBD2 (6 bases). Trimming shortened V by 4 bases and J by 6 bases, and 13 bases separated the two germline ends. CDR3 length equals 14 residues. CDR3 DNA sequence: TGTGCCAGCAGTTCCGATATGACTAGCAATGAGCAGTTCTTC. It specifies CASSSDMTSNEQFF.

Only a few counts were recorded for this clonotype. The chain uses TRBV5-5 and TRBJ1-2; no clear D. The V and J ends lost 1 base and 4 bases respectively, with 14 bases between them. The CDR3 length is 15 residues. Germline V lookup: CDR1 SGHKS, CDR2 YYEKEE (reference sequence). Written as DNA, the CDR3 is TGTGCCAGCAGCTTGTTTAGGGATGACGTCTATGGCTACACCTTC. Translated, it gives CASSLFRDDVYGYTF.

The rearrangement uses TRBV12-3 or TRBV12-4 and TRBJ1-1, with D possibly TRBD1 on 5 matching bases. The CDR3 totals 15 residues. Trimming shortened V by 0 bases and J by 7 bases, and 15 bases separated the two germline ends. The CDR3 loop reads CASSLAGGGLIEAFF. Written as DNA, the CDR3 is TGTGCCAGCAGTTTAGCGGGGGGGGGATTAATTGAAGCTTTCTTT.

This clonotype occurred a few times. This rearrangement joins TRBV5-4 to TRBJ1-1; D remains unclear. V lost 4 bases and J 0 bases, leaving 13 bases between the germline ends. Germline V lookup: CDR1 SGHNT, CDR2 YYREEE (reference sequence). The CDR3 consists of 15 residues. The CDR3 DNA reads TGTGCCAGCAGCCCGGGTTCGATAATGAACACTGAAGCTTTCTTT. Translating it yields CASSPGSIMNTEAFF.

The chain uses TRBV11-2 and TRBJ2-1, with 9 bases identical to TRBD1. With V trimmed by 2 bases and J by 8 bases, 7 bases remained unmatched. Germline CDR1 is SGHAT and CDR2 is FQNNGV. The CDR3 is 15 residues long. This CDR3 reads CASSLRTGEGHEQFF. CDR3 bases: TGTGCCAGCAGCTTAAGGACAGGGGAAGGTCATGAGCAGTTCTTC. The full variable domain, with the rest looked up from reference TRBV11-2 and TRBJ2-1, is EAGVAQSPRYKIIEKRQSVAFWCNPISGHATLYWYQQILGQGPKLLIQFQNNGVVDDSQLPKDRFSAERLKGVDSTLKIQPAKLEDSAVYLCASSLRTGEGHEQFFGPGTRLTVL.

The chain has TRBV5-1 and TRBJ2-3; 13 bases are a match to TRBD2. The CDR3 length is 17 residues. With 4 bases clipped from V and 5 bases from J, the junction kept 10 bases outside the gene matches. CDR1 and CDR2 (germline): SGHRS, YFSETQ. CDR3 nucleotide sequence: TGCGCCAGCAGCCCGACCCCGACTAGCGGGGGGAAAGATACGCAGTATTTT. This codes for CASSPTPTSGGKDTQYF.

This sequence joins TRBV5-6 and TRBJ1-2, with TRBD1 matching 11 bases. Losses at the gene ends were 4 bases for V and 4 bases for J; bases not matched to a gene: 15. CDR1 SGHDT and CDR2 YYEEEE come from the germline V gene. The CDR3 is 18 amino acids. The CDR3: CASSTPLDRGLGSYGYTF. The CDR3 bases are TGTGCCAGCAGCACCCCCTTGGACAGGGGGCTAGGTAGCTATGGCTACACCTTC.

This clonotype was seen a handful of times. The rearrangement uses TRBV28 and TRBJ1-5; D call uncertain. V lost 7 bases to trimming and J lost 6 bases, with 13 bases between them. This CDR3 region has 13 residues. The germline CDR1 and CDR2 sequences are MDHEN and SYDVKM. The CDR3 spells CASMGGLSQPQHF. CDR3 in DNA: TGTGCCAGCATGGGTGGGCTGAGTCAGCCCCAGCATTTT.

This clonotype came up a few times. This chain links TRBV9 with TRBJ1-2, with TRBD1 identical over 8 bases. Trimming at V came to 0 bases and at J to 0 bases, leaving 1 base not matched to a gene. Germline V gene sequence: CDR1 SGDLS, CDR2 YYNGEE. The CDR3 spans 15 residues. In nucleotides, the CDR3 is TGTGCCAGCAGCGTAGGACAGGGGTCTAACTATGGCTACACCTTC. Its protein is CASSVGQGSNYGYTF.

This clonotype came up a few times. The CDR3 spells CASGASGSYEQYF. The CDR3 coding sequence is TGTGCCAGCGGGGCTAGCGGCTCCTACGAGCAGTACTTC. The gene calls are TRBV6-5 and TRBJ2-7; 7 bases agree with TRBD2. V shed 8 bases and J 0 bases; nucleotides not matched to a gene: 4. Germline CDR1 is MNHEY and CDR2 is SVGAGI. The CDR3 loop spans 13 amino acids.

V and J are TRBV6-1 and TRBJ2-1; D is possibly TRBD1 or TRBD2 (5 bases each). CDR3 size: 15 residues. The germline V and J ends were trimmed by 5 bases and 4 bases, with 15 bases remaining between them. Germline V gene sequence: CDR1 MNHNS, CDR2 SASEGT. CDR3 protein: CASSTRDQPYNEQFF. CDR3 in DNA: TGTGCCAGCAGTACCCGGGACCAACCTTACAATGAGCAGTTCTTC.

This clonotype has more than one count but fewer than ten. J is TRBJ2-1 and V is TRBV27; a weak D match, TRBD2 (7 bases). Trimming stripped 5 bases from V and 0 bases from J, with 20 bases between. The CDR3 runs to 18 residues. The germline CDR1 and CDR2 sequences are MNHEY and SMNVEV (reference sequence). The CDR3 region is CASSPAAGASVSYNEQFF. The CDR3 DNA is TGTGCCAGCAGTCCCGCGGCGGGGGCTTCCGTCTCCTACAATGAGCAGTTCTTC.

This clonotype was recorded a few times. This sequence joins TRBV28 and TRBJ1-5; D is ambiguous. The germline V gene encodes CDR1 MDHEN and CDR2 SYDVKM. V was shortened by 5 bases and J by 5 bases, with 16 bases between the two germline ends. This CDR3 spans 15 amino acids. CDR3 sequence: CASSPGPPRDQPQHF. CDR3 DNA sequence: TGTGCCAGCAGTCCCGGGCCCCCGAGGGATCAGCCCCAGCATTTT.

This clonotype has only a few counts. V gene TRBV11-3 combines with J gene TRBJ2-1, with D unresolved. The CDR3 consists of 12 residues. Trimming removed 2 bases at V and 9 bases at J, with 8 bases between. Germline V lookup: CDR1 SGHNT, CDR2 YENEEA. Here the CDR3 reads CASSLNGGEQFF. In DNA form, the CDR3 reads TGTGCCAGCAGCTTAAACGGCGGTGAGCAGTTCTTC.

V is TRBV10-2 and J is TRBJ1-1; 8 bases map to TRBD1. J gave up 8 bases and V 8 bases, and 7 bases lay outside the gene matches. Germline loops: CDR1 WSHSY, CDR2 SAAADI. CDR3 length: 12 amino acids. The CDR3, as DNA: TGCGCCAGCCGAACCCGGACAGGGGAAGCTTTCTTT. Its protein is CASRTRTGEAFF.